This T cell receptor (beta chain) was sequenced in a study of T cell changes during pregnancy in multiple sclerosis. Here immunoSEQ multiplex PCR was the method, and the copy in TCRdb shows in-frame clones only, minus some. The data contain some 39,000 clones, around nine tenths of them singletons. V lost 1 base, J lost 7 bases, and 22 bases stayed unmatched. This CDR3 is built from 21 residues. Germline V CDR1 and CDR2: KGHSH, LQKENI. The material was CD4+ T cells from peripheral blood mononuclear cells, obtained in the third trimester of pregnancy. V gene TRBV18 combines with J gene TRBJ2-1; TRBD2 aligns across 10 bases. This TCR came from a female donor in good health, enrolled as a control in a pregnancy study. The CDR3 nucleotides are TGTGCCAGCTCACCACTGAACAGGGGTATGGGGCTAGCGGGAGTGGATAATGAGCAGTTCTTC. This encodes CASSPLNRGMGLAGVDNEQFF.